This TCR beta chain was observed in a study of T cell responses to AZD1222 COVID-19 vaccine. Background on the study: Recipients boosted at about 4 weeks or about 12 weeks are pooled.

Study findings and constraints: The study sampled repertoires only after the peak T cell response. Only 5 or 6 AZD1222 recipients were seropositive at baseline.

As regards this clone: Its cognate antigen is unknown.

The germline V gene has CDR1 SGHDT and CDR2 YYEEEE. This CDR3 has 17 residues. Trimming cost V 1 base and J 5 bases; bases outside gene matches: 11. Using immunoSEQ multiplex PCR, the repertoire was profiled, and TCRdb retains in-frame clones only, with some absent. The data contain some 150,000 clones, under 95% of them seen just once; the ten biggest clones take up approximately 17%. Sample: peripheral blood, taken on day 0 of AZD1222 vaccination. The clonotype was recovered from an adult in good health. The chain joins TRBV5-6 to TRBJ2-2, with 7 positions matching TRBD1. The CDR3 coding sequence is TGTGCCAGCAGCTTGTTGGAGGACAGGTTTAGGACCGGGGAGCTGTTTTTT. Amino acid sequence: CASSLLEDRFRTGELFF.